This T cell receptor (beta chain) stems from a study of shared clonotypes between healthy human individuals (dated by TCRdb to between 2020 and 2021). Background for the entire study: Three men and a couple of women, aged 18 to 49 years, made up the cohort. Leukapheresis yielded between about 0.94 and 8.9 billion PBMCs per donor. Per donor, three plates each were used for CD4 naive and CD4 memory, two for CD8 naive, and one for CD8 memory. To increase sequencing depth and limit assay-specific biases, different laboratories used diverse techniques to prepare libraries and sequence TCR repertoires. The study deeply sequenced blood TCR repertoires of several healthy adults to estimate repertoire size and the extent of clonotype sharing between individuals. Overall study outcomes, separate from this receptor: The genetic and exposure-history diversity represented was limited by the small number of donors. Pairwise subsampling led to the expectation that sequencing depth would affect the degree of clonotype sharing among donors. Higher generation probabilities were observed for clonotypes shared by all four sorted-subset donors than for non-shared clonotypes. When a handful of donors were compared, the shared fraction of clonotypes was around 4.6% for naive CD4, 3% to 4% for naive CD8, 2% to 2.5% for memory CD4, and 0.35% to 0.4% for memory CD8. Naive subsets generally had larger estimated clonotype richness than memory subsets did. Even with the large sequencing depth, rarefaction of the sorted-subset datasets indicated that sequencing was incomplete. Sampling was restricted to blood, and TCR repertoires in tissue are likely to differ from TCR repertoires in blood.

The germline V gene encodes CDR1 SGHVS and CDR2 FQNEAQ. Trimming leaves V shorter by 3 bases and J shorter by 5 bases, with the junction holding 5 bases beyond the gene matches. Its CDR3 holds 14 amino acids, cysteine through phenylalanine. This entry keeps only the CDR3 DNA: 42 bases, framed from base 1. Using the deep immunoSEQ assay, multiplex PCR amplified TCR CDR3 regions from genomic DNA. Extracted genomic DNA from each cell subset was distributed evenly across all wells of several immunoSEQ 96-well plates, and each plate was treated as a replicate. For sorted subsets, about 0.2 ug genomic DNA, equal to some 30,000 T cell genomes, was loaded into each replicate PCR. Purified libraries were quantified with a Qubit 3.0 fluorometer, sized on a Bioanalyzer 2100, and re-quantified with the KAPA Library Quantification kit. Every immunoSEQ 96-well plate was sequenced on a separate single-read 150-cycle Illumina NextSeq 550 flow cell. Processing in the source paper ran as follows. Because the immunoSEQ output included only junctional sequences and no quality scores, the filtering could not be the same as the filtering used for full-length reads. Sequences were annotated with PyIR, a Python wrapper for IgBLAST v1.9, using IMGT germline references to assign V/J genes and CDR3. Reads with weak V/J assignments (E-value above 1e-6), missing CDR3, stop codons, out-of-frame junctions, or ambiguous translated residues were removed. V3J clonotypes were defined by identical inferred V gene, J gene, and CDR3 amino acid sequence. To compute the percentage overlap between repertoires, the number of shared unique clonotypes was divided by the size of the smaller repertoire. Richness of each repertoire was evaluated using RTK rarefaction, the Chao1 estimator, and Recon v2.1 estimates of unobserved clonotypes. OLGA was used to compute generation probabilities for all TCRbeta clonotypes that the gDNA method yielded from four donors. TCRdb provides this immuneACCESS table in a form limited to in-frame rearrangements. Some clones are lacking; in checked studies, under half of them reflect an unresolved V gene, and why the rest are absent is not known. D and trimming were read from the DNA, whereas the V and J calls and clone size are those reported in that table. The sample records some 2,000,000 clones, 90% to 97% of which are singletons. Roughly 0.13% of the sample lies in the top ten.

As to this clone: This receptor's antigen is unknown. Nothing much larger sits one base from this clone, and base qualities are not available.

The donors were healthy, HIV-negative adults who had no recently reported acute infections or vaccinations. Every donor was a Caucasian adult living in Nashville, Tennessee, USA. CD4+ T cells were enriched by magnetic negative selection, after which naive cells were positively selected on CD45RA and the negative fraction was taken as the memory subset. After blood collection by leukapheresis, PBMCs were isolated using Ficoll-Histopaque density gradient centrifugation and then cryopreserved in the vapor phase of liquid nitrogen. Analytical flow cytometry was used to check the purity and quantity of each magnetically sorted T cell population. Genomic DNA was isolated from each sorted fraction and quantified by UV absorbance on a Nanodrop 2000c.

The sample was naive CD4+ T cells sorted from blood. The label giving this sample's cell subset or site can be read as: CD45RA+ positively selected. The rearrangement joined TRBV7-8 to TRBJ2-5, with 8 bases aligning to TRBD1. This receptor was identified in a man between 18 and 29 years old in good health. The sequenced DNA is TGTGCCAGCAGCTTCGGACAGGGTGGGGAGACCCAGTACTTC. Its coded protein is CASSFGQGGETQYF. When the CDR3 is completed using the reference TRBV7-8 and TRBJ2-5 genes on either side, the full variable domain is GAGVSQSPRYKVAKRGQDVALRCDPISGHVSLFWYQQALGQGPEFLTYFQNEAQLDKSGLPSDRFFAERPEGSVSTLKIQRTQQEDSAVYLCASSFGQGGETQYFGPGTRLLVL.